The T cell receptor (beta chain) described here comes from a study of response to subunit inactivated influenza vaccine. Broader study findings: Authors proposed each seasonal influenza vaccination draws in few new T cells.

With respect to this clonotype: Its antigen is unknown.

V was shortened by 2 bases and J by 3 bases, with 14 bases between the two germline ends. Germline V gene data show CDR1 as GTSNPN and CDR2 as SVGIG (reference sequence). There are 14 residues in the CDR3. TCRdb analysed the RT-PCR reads with MiXCR anew, one entry per CDR3 protein. The data hold about 650,000 distinct CDR3 sequences, with 15% to 17% observed a single time. The chain employs TRBV30 and TRBJ2-7; weak D call: TRBD1 (6 bases). Sequenced material: PBMCs from blood, taken approximately 13 days after vaccination. The TCR originated in a man aged 50-59 years who received an inactivated influenza vaccine. CDR3 protein: CAWSRGEGVYEQYF. CDR3 DNA: TGTGCCTGGAGTAGAGGTGAGGGGGTCTACGAGCAGTACTTC. The full variable domain, with the rest looked up from reference TRBV30 and TRBJ2-7, is SQTIHQWPATLVQPVGSPLSLECTVEGTSNPNLYWYRQAAGRGLQLLFYSVGIGQISSEVPQNLSASRPQDRQFILSSKKLLLSDSGFYLCAWSRGEGVYEQYFGPGTRLTVT.